This entry describes one T cell receptor (beta chain). This clone was observed a few times. This clone's antigen is unknown. Base quality data are lacking; no much larger clone is found one base away. The sample has other DNA sequences that encode this CDR3 too. Deletion took 1 base off V and 7 bases off J, with a span of 8 bases between the germline ends. Measured from the cysteine to the phenylalanine, the CDR3 is 13 residues long. The read is trimmed to its CDR3 DNA, 39 bases read in frame from base 1. Via the germline V gene, CDR1 is SGHTA and CDR2 FQGNSA. The sample comes from a study of T cell responses to AZD1222 COVID-19 vaccine (dated by TCRdb to the early 2020s). For the wider study: AZD1222 recipients given second doses at about 4 weeks or at about 12 weeks were pooled, since spike-specific TCR depth and breadth were not found to differ between the two schedules. Trial participants were enrolled into age subgroups of 18-55, 56-69 and 70-plus years, which contained around 150, 28 and 57 TCR-sequenced participants, respectively. TCR sequencing covered 230 or so trial participants: around 210 given two doses of AZD1222 and approximately 25 given two doses of MenACWY control vaccine.

The investigation overall reported the following: In the small 56-69-year group, the increase in depth fell short of significance, most likely because of low power. After two AZD1222 doses, spike-specific TCR breadth and depth were significantly higher than at day 0 and than in MenACWY recipients. Only five to seven AZD1222 recipients were SARS-CoV-2 seropositive at baseline, limiting conclusions about previously exposed vaccinees. Reportedly, close to half of the unique spike-specific TCRs recognized epitopes lying outside the regions that are mutated in the B.1.351 and B.1.1.7 variants. Most participants were white British and females outnumbered males, and the authors suggested that clonal diversity may have been underestimated. No day 14 peak-response samples were available, so repertoires were characterized only after the peak T cell response. CD4 TCRs associated with the vaccine covered the entire spike protein, and the dominant responses were in regions 160-218 and 743-854.

The CDR3 regions of human TCRbeta chains were analyzed by immunosequencing. The study's own analysis went as follows. Repertoire TCRs were checked for matches against a reference library of SARS-CoV-2-specific TCRs that had been generated using the MIRA antigen-specificity platform. Breadth was defined as the fraction of unique TCRs that were SARS-CoV-2-associated, and depth was defined as the fraction of total T cells that were SARS-CoV-2-associated. Using the MIRA data, each spike-specific TCR was mapped to the spike region that the TCR reacts to and placed in a CD4 or CD8 class. Log10-transformed breadth and depth values were compared by one-way ANOVA with Sidak's multiple comparisons tests. Not all clones reach the TCRdb copy of this immuneACCESS table, which keeps in-frame sequences only. Checked studies attribute under half of the gap to unresolved V genes and leave the rest unexplained. The D gene and trimming were derived from the DNA, and the V and J assignments and clone size from that table. Within this sample are approximately 190,000 clones, with 92% of them counted one time only. 1% to 1.5% of the sample is in the top ten clones.

The sample's time point label is to be understood as: baseline before first vaccination. Samples from vaccinated people were obtained from the UK trials COV001 and COV002, which included a single-blind randomized controlled phase 2/3 trial of AZD1222 (ChAdOx1 nCoV-19) in healthy adults. For TCRbeta chain sequencing, PBMC samples from trial participants were taken at day 0 and at day 28 after the second dose. Specimen: peripheral blood, collected on day 0 of AZD1222 vaccination. Recombination joined TRBV7-2 with TRBJ1-5, with the D gene call left open. This TCR came from an adult in good health. The CDR3 sequence is CASSLDGGQPQHF. At the DNA level, the sequence is TGTGCCAGCAGCTTAGACGGCGGGCAGCCCCAGCATTTT. The reference TRBV7-2 and TRBJ1-5 proteins fill in what lies around the CDR3, so the full variable domain reads GAGVSQSPSNKVTEKGKDVELRCDPISGHTALYWYRQSLGQGLEFLIYFQGNSAPDKSGLPSDRFSAERTGGSVSTLTIQRTQQEDSAVYLCASSLDGGQPQHFGDGTRLSIL.